This T cell receptor (beta chain) appears in the sequencing data of a study of blood T cells in healthy people across ages. General study findings and limits: Estimates based on one million T cells were treated as lower bounds.

For the second PCR, which ran for roughly 6 to 12 cycles, a sample-barcoded 5' primer and a J-beta primer mix were used. Template switching added a 12-random-nucleotide identifier to every cDNA molecule. TCRdb reprocessed the 5' RACE reads with MiXCR, giving one entry per CDR3 protein. Counted here are about 800,000 distinct CDR3 sequences, 35% to 60% occurring once; the ten biggest clones make up roughly 20%. The germline V and J ends were trimmed by 7 bases and 0 bases, with 7 bases remaining between them. Germline assignment: CDR1 SQVTM and CDR2 ANQGSEA. The CDR3 has 12 residues. The table lists this clonotype with a few counts. The antigen is unknown.

Sample: blood. V is TRBV29-1 and J is TRBJ2-1, with D uncertain. The clonotype was recovered from a man at least 80 years old in good health. The CDR3 region is CSDRYSYNEQFF. The CDR3 coding sequence is TGCAGCGATCGTTACTCCTACAATGAGCAGTTCTTC.